Shown below are 20 T cell receptor beta chains from a single sample sequenced in a study of breast tumors, draining lymph nodes, adjacent tissues (dated by TCRdb to about 2016). The library was built by means of multiplex PCR. This sample was sequenced with an Illumina HiSeq 2000. TCRdb ran its own pipeline on the public reads, namely fastp trimming at Q25 and MiXCR clone calling, and kept in-frame beta chains. Identical CDR3 protein sequences are pooled into one entry, listed with their most common genes and DNA. The sample data list 190,000 or so distinct CDR3 sequences, and 25% to 40% of these were observed just once. The ten most abundant clones make up 4% to 5.5% of the sample. Lymph node samples were obtained from the axillary draining lymph nodes of breast cancer patients. The sequenced sample was axillary lymph node tissue. Every receptor here comes from a female donor with breast cancer. Some clones in this sample may be carry-over from other donors' samples.

In its sample, this clonotype was seen many times. V and J are TRBV12-3 or TRBV12-4 and TRBJ2-5; the D is unclear. The CDR3 loop spans 13 amino acids. The ends were cut back, 9 bases at V and 3 bases at J, with 14 bases in the middle. For the CDR3, the DNA is TGTGCCAGTTCTTTTGGAGCGAAAGAGACCCAGTACTTC. Its protein product is CASSFGAKETQYF.

The chain couples TRBV2 to TRBJ2-7, with D tentatively TRBD1 (5 bases). Germline lookup yields CDR1 SNHLY and CDR2 FYNNEI. The CDR3 consists of 15 residues. V dropped 2 bases and J dropped 6 bases, with 17 bases sitting between them. The CDR3 protein is CASSERLGPPCEQYF. CDR3 in DNA: TGTGCCAGCAGTGAACGACTGGGGCCGCCCTGCGAGCAGTACTTC.

Ten or more counts support this clonotype. CDR3 loop: CSAPGTSGRDNEQFF. CDR3 nucleotide sequence: TGCAGTGCCCCCGGGACTAGCGGGCGTGACAATGAGCAGTTCTTC. The V gene is TRBV20-1, the J gene TRBJ2-1, with TRBD2 identical over 12 bases. CDR3 size: 15 residues. Germline V gene sequence: CDR1 DFQATT, CDR2 SNEGSKA (reference sequence). J lost 5 bases, V lost 6 bases, and 8 bases had no gene match.

Remarks on this clonotype: A single base separates this from a much larger clone, so it may be a read error. The rearrangement uses TRBV15 and TRBJ1-1; D may be TRBD1 (6 bases). Germline V CDR1 and CDR2: LNHNV, YYDKDF (reference sequence). The CDR3 loop spans 13 amino acids. Here the CDR3 DNA reads TGTGCCGCCAGCAGAGGAGGACAGTCTGAAGCTTTCTTT. This gives the protein CAASRGGQSEAFF.

This clonotype has at least ten counts. The chain recombines TRBV12-3 or TRBV12-4 with TRBJ2-4, with 7 bases matching TRBD1. Trimming took 7 bases from V and 5 from J; bases not matched to a gene: 8. CDR3 length equals 14 residues. This chain's CDR3 is CASTPTGAENIQYF. CDR3 DNA: TGTGCCAGCACCCCAACAGGGGCGGAAAACATTCAGTACTTC.

This clonotype occurred many times. The chain links TRBV20-1 to TRBJ2-1, with 12 bases fitting TRBD2. The CDR3 sequence is 15 residues long. Germline loops: CDR1 DFQATT, CDR2 SNEGSKA (reference sequence). The J segment lost 6 bases and the V segment lost 6 bases, leaving 9 bases of the junction unmatched. This chain's CDR3 is CSALRTSGASNEQFF. The CDR3 nucleotides read TGCAGTGCCCTACGGACTAGCGGGGCTTCCAATGAGCAGTTCTTC.

This clonotype was observed a few times. V and J are TRBV2 and TRBJ1-1; D not certain. In germline, CDR1 is SNHLY, CDR2 FYNNEI. With 5 bases removed from V and 3 bases from J, the gap between germline ends came to 4 bases. The CDR3 covers 11 residues. This chain's CDR3 is CASSWDTEAFF. The CDR3 DNA sequence: TGTGCCAGCAGTTGGGACACTGAAGCTTTCTTT.

This clonotype was recorded many times. The chain has TRBV25-1 and TRBJ1-2, with 11 bases lining up with TRBD1. Germline values: CDR1 MGHDK, CDR2 SYGVNS. This CDR3 comprises 14 residues. V lost 1 base, J lost 7 bases, and 2 bases stayed unmatched. CDR3 DNA: TGTGCCAGCAGTGAATTTGGGACAGGGGGTGGCTACACCTTC. It encodes CASSEFGTGGGYTF.

This sequence joins TRBV6-5 and TRBJ2-7; TRBD2 agrees at 12 bases. V dropped 6 bases and J dropped 0; count of bases not matched to a gene: 12. Germline V gene data show CDR1 as MNHEY and CDR2 as SVGAGI. The CDR3 has 18 residues. As DNA, the CDR3 is TGTGCCAGCAGCCCCGGACTAGCGGGGAGAGGGAGCTCCTACGAGCAGTACTTC. This gives the protein CASSPGLAGRGSSYEQYF.

As concerns this clonotype: One junction end disagrees with the germline gene, perhaps due to a read error. CDR3 bases: TGTGCCGGCAGCTCTGGGACTACCGGCCAAGAGACCCAGTACTTC. It yields the protein CAGSSGTTGQETQYF. V and J are TRBV5-4 and TRBJ2-5; 7 nucleotides align to TRBD2. Germline CDR1 and CDR2: SGHNT and YYREEE (reference sequence). The CDR3 sequence is 15 residues long.

This clonotype was observed at least ten times. The CDR3 bases are TGCAGTGCTAGAGATTGGGGGGGGGGAAATAATTCACCCCTCCACTTT. It is translated as CSARDWGGGNNSPLHF. The genes are TRBV20-1 and TRBJ1-6; D perhaps matches TRBD1 (5 bases). Trimming pared 0 bases from V and 5 bases from J, leaving 14 bases between. This CDR3 is 16 amino acids long. The germline CDR1 and CDR2 sequences are DFQATT and SNEGSKA (reference sequence).

This clonotype was detected many times. This sequence may be a read error, since a much larger clone differs from it by one base. V is TRBV20-1 and J is TRBJ2-1; D unclear. Germline CDR1 DFQATT, CDR2 SNEGSKA (reference sequence). The CDR3 consists of 11 residues. The CDR3 here is CSAPANNEQSF. CDR3 DNA sequence: TGCAGTGCTCCTGCGAACAATGAGCAGTCCTTC.

In this sample, this clonotype turned up many times. The chain has TRBV24-1 and TRBJ1-2; D uncertain. Trimming took 5 bases from V and 4 from J, leaving 7 bases between them. Germline CDR1 is KGHDR and CDR2 is SFDVKD. The CDR3 is made up of 12 amino acids. CDR3 bases: TGTGCCACCAGTGGGGCCGGCTATGGCTACACCTTC. It codes for CATSGAGYGYTF.

V usage is TRBV5-1 and J usage is TRBJ2-5; possible D gene TRBD2, 7 bases. V lost 2 bases, J lost 5 bases, and 19 bases lay in between. Per the germline V gene, CDR1 is SGHRS and CDR2 is YFSETQ. CDR3 length: 16 amino acids. CDR3 DNA sequence: TGCGCCAGCAGCTTAGGGGGGGTCAACACCGGGGAGACCCAGTACTTC. Its protein product is CASSLGGVNTGETQYF. The full variable domain, in which reference TRBV5-1 and TRBJ2-5 provide the parts outside the CDR3, is KAGVTQTPRYLIKTRGQQVTLSCSPISGHRSVSWYQQTPGQGLQFLFEYFSETQRNKGNFPGRFSGRQFSNSRSEMNVSTLELGDSALYLCASSLGGVNTGETQYFGPGTRLLVL.

This chain uses TRBV12-3 or TRBV12-4 with TRBJ1-2; D is possibly TRBD1 (6 bases). Trimming cost V 3 bases and J 5 bases, with 13 bases left between them. This CDR3 is 14 amino acids long. CDR3 nucleotide sequence: TGTGCCAGCAGTTTGCGGGGGCCCACTTATGGCTACACCTTC. Its protein product is CASSLRGPTYGYTF.

This clonotype occurred many times. The chain employs TRBV20-1 and TRBJ1-2, with D tentatively TRBD1 (6 bases). The CDR3 extends over 13 amino acids. V lost 5 bases to trimming and J lost 1 base, with 11 bases between them. Germline V gene lookup returns CDR1 DFQATT and CDR2 SNEGSKA (reference sequence). CDR3 nucleotides: TGCAGTGCTGATAACAGGGATAACTATGGCTACACCTTC. Its protein product is CSADNRDNYGYTF.

About this clonotype itself: A much larger clone sits a single nucleotide away, making a read error possible. V and J are TRBV9 and TRBJ2-1; 7 nucleotides match TRBD2. CDR1 and CDR2 from the germline V gene are SGDLS and YYNGEE. The CDR3 consists of 15 residues. The CDR3 region has the DNA TGTGCCGGCAGCGTTTGGAATGGACTAGACAATGAGCAGTTCTTC. It encodes CAGSVWNGLDNEQFF.

This clonotype showed up many times. V is TRBV6-2 or TRBV6-3 and J is TRBJ2-2; D gene unclear. The CDR3 has 13 amino acids. From germline, CDR1 is MNHEY and CDR2 SVGEGT. V lost 2 bases to trimming and J lost 4 bases, with 5 bases between them. The CDR3 spells CASSYRVTGELFF. The CDR3 DNA sequence: TGTGCCAGCAGTTACAGGGTCACCGGGGAGCTGTTTTTT.

Ten or more counts support this clonotype. The CDR3: CASRPGLAGGSGTGELFF. The CDR3 DNA is TGTGCCAGTCGCCCGGGGCTAGCGGGAGGTTCGGGCACCGGGGAGCTGTTTTTT. The chain combines TRBV19 with TRBJ2-2; 11 bases are a match to TRBD2. The germline V gene has CDR1 LNHDA and CDR2 SQIVND (reference sequence). V shed 8 bases and J 4 bases; nucleotides not matched to a gene: 15. The CDR3 has 18 amino acids.

The rearrangement joins TRBV6-1 to TRBJ1-5; D call uncertain. Trimming shortened V by 5 bases and J by 2 bases, and 7 bases separated the two germline ends. Germline V gives CDR1 MNHNS, CDR2 SASEGT. CDR3 length: 13 amino acids. Here the CDR3 DNA reads TGTGCCAGCAGTCATCAGGGCAATCAGCCCCAGCATTTT. Translating gives CASSHQGNQPQHF.